Here is one T cell receptor (beta chain) with its context. Its antigen is unknown. CDR1 and CDR2 (germline): LNHDA, SQIVND (reference sequence). The CDR3 covers 12 residues. V was shortened by 11 bases and J by 7 bases, with 17 bases between the two germline ends. These data come from a study of T-cell reconstitution after alpha-beta-depleted transplantation in children. General study findings and limits: Surviving recipient T cells and thymic progenitors produced the high day-60 TCRbeta diversity seen in some patients.

Unique molecular identifiers were incorporated into the prepared TCRbeta library. One entry per CDR3 protein results from TCRdb running MiXCR on the PCR reads. In the table there are about 980,000 distinct CDR3 sequences, roughly 29% of which are singletons. This receptor was identified in a boy in the first two years of life who had a stem cell transplant for SCID, so the T cells may come from the graft donor. The sequences come from PBMCs, mostly from graft donor cells, collected 360 days after TCRalphabeta/CD19-depleted stem cell transplant. This chain uses TRBV19 with TRBJ1-1; no clear D gene. The DNA for the CDR3 is TGTGCCTCTTGCCCCGGCCGGGGTGAAGCTTTCTTT. The encoded protein is CASCPGRGEAFF.